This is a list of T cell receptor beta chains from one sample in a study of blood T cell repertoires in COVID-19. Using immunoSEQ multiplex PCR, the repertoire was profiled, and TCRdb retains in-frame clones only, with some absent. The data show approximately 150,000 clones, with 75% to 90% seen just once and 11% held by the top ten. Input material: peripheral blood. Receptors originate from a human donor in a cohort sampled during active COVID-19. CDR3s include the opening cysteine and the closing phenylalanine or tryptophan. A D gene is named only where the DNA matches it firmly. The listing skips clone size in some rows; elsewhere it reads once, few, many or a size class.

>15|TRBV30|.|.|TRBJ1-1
TGTGCCTGGAATGGAATGGGTTCGACTACGGGAGGGGCTTTCTTT
CAWNGMGSTTGGAFF
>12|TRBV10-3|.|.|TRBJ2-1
TGTGCCATCAGTGACGGGGGGCCGGGGCAGTTCTTC
CAISDGGPGQFF
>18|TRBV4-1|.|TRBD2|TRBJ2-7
TGCGCCAGCAGCCAAGAACCCCCAACGGGGGGACGCTACTACGAGCAGTACTTC
CASSQEPPTGGRYYEQYF
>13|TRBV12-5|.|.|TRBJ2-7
TGTGCTAGTGGCGAGGCGGAGGGGCGGGAGCAGTACTTC
CASGEAEGREQYF
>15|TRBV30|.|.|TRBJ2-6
TGTGCCTGGAGTCCGGGGGTGTCTGGGGCCAACGTCCTGACTTTC
CAWSPGVSGANVLTF
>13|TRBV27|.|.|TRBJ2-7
TGTGCCAGCAGTCCGGACAGCTCCTACGAGCAGTACTTC
CASSPDSSYEQYF
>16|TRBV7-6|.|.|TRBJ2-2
TGTGCCAGCAGCTTAGGTTCTGGGCGGAACACCGGGGAGCTGTTTTTT
CASSLGSGRNTGELFF
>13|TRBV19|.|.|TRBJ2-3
TGTGCCAGTAGTACGGTTAACGTAGATACGCAGTATTTT
CASSTVNVDTQYF
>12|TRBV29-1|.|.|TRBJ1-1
TGCAGCGTTGAAGGCCAGGGAGGAGGGGCTTTCTTT
CSVEGQGGGAFF
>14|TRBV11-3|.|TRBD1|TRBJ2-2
TGTGCCAGCAGCACTCGACAGGGATCCGGGGAGCTGTTTTTT
CASSTRQGSGELFF
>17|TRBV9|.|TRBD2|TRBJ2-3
TGTGCCAGCAGCGTAGGAATGCGGGAGGAAGTAGGAGATACGCAGTATTTT
CASSVGMREEVGDTQYF
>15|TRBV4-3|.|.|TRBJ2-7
TGCGCCAGCAGCCAAGAGGCCGGGTTCGTCTACGAGCAGTACTTC
CASSQEAGFVYEQYF
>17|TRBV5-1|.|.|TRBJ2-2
TGCGCCAGCAGCTTGGCAATACGGGATTTTGGTATCGGGGAGCTGTTTTTT
CASSLAIRDFGIGELFF
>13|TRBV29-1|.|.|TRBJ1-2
TGCAGCGTGAAGAAAGCGGGGGCCTATGGCTACACCTTC
CSVKKAGAYGYTF
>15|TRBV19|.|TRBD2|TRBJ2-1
TGTGCCAGTAGTATTGCTAGCGGCGCTTTCAATGAGCAGTTCTTC
CASSIASGAFNEQFF
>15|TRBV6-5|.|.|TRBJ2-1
TGTGCCAGCAGAAAGGGGGACAAGATACACAATGAGCAGTTCTTC
CASRKGDKIHNEQFF
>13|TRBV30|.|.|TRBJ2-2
TGTGCCTGGAGGGGACTCCCAATCGGGGAGCTGTTTTTT
CAWRGLPIGELFF
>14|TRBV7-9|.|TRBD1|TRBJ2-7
TGTGCCAGCATCCCAGACAGGGATGACCACGAGCAGTACTTC
CASIPDRDDHEQYF
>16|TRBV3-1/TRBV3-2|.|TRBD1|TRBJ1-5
TGTGCCAGCAGCCATGGGACAGGGGATCACAATCAGCCCCAGCATTTT
CASSHGTGDHNQPQHF
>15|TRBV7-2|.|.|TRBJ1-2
TGTGCCAGCACCTATAGCGGTAGGGGTCCTCATGGCTACACCTTC
CASTYSGRGPHGYTF
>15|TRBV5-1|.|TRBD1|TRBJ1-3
TGCGCCAGCAGCTTACAGGGGAGCTCTGGAAACACCATATATTTT
CASSLQGSSGNTIYF
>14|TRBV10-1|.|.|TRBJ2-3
TGCGCCAGCAGTGCCTGGGCGAGCACAGATACGCAGTATTTT
CASSAWASTDTQYF
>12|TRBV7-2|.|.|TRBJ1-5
TGTGCCAGCAGCGGCCGTGGTCTGCCCCAGCATTTT
CASSGRGLPQHF
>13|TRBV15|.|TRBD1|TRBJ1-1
TGTGCCACCAGCAGAACAGGGGGCTACGGAGCTTTCTTT
CATSRTGGYGAFF
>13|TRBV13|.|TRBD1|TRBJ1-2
TGTGCCAGCAGCCCGACAGGGCAGGACGGCTACACCTTC
CASSPTGQDGYTF
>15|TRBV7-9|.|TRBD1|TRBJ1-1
TGTGCCAGCAGCCGAGGACAGGGGCAAAACACTGAAGCTTTCTTT
CASSRGQGQNTEAFF
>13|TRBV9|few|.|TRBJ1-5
TGTGCCAGCAGCCAAAATGCGGGTCAGCCCCAGCATTTT
CASSQNAGQPQHF
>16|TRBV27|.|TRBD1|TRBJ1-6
TGTGCCAGCAGCCTCCTAGGGACAGGGGGTAGGTCACCCCTCCACTTT
CASSLLGTGGRSPLHF
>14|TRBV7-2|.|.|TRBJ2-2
TGTGCCAGCAGCTTAACCCTAAAAACCGGGGAGCTGTTTTTT
CASSLTLKTGELFF
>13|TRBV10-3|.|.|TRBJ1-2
TGTGCCATCAGTGAGTCAGGGGGAACTGGCTACACCTTC
CAISESGGTGYTF
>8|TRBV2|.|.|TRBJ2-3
TGTGCCAGCAGTGTACAGTATTTT
CASSVQYF
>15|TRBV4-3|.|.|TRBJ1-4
TGCGCCAGCAGCCAAGATGGGCAGGATAATGAAAAACTGTTTTTT
CASSQDGQDNEKLFF
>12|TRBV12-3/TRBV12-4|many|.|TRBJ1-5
TGTGCCAGCAGTTTAGGCGTTGGGCCCCAGCATTTT
CASSLGVGPQHF
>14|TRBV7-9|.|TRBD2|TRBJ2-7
TGTGCCAGCACGATGACTAGCGGGAAGGACGAGCAGTACTTC
CASTMTSGKDEQYF
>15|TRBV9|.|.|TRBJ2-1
TGTGCCAGCAGCCCGGGGGACGGGGGCTACAATGAGCAGTTCTTC
CASSPGDGGYNEQFF
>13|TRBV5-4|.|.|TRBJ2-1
TGTGCCAGCAGCACCGCAACGGGAAATGAGCAGTTCTTC
CASSTATGNEQFF
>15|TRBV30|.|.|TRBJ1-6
TGTGCCTGGAACCCCGTGGGGGGGCAGAATTCACCCCTCCACTTT
CAWNPVGGQNSPLHF
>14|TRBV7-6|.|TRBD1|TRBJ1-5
TGTGCCAGCAGCTTAGGCAGGGGGAATCAGCCCCAGCATTTT
CASSLGRGNQPQHF
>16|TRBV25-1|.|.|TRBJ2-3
TGTGCCAGCAGTGAATCGAGGCTAAGCGTAACAGATACGCAGTATTTT
CASSESRLSVTDTQYF
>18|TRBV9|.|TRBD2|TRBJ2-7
TGTGCCAGCAGCGTAGCTACCCCGACTAGCGGCCTATCCTACGAGCAGTACTTC
CASSVATPTSGLSYEQYF
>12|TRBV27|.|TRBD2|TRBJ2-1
TGTGCCAGCAGCTTCCCTAGCGGGGGTACCGTCTTC
CASSFPSGGTVF
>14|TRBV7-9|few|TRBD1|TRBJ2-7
TGTGCCAGCAGCCCCGTGACAGGGTCATCCGAGCAGTACTTC
CASSPVTGSSEQYF
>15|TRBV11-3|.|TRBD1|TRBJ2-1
TGTGCCAGCAGCTTAGGGGGACAGGGCTATAATGAGCAGTTCTTC
CASSLGGQGYNEQFF
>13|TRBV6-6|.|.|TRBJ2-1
TGTGCCAGCAGTCCACGGGACTTCATTGAGCAGTTCTTC
CASSPRDFIEQFF
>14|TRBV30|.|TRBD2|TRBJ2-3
TGTGCCTGGAGTCCTGGGACTAGTGGAGATACGCAGTATTTT
CAWSPGTSGDTQYF
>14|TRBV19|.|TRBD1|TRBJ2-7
TGTGCCAGTCGCCCGCGGACAGGGGAGGTCGAGCAGTACTTC
CASRPRTGEVEQYF
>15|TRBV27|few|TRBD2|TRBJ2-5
TGTGCCAGCAGTCCAATCTCTAGCGGGAGAGAGACCCAGTACTTC
CASSPISSGRETQYF
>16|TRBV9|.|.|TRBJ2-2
TGTGCCAGCAGCGTGGGACACACCGCGAACACCGGGGAGCTGTTTTTT
CASSVGHTANTGELFF
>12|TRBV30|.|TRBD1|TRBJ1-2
TGTGCCTGGAGTACAGGGGGCTATGGCTACACCTTC
CAWSTGGYGYTF
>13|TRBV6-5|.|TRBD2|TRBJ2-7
TGTGCCAGCGTTGGCGGGAGTCGGAACGAGCAGTACTTC
CASVGGSRNEQYF
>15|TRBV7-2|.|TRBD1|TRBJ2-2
TGTGCCAGCAGCTTATCTCAGGGGGCATCCGGGGAGCTGTTTTTT
CASSLSQGASGELFF
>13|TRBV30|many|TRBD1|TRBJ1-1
TGTGCCTGGGACAGGGTTATGAACACTGAAGCTTTCTTT
CAWDRVMNTEAFF